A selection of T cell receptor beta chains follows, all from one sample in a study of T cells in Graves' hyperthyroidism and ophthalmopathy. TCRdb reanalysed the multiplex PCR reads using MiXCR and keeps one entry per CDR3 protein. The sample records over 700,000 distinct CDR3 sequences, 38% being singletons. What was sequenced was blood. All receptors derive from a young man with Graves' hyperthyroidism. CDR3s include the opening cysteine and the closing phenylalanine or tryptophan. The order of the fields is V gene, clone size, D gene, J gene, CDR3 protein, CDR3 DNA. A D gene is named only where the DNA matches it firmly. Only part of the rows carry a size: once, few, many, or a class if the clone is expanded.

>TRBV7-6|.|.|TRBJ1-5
CASSFGSNQTQHF
TGTGCCAGCAGCTTTGGCAGTAATCAGACCCAGCATTTT
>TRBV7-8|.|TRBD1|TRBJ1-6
CASSLPWGDSYNSPPHF
TGTGCCAGCAGCCTCCCCTGGGGGGACAGCTATAATTCACCCCCCCACTTT
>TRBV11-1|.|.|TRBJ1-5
CASSAGLRNQPQHF
TGTGCCAGCAGTGCAGGGCTACGCAATCAGCCCCAGCATTTT
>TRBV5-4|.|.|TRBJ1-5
CASSFDGQPQHF
TGTGCCAGCAGCTTTGATGGGCAGCCCCAGCATTTT
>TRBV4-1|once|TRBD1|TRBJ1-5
CASSHPGDRAQPQHF
TGCGCCAGCTCCCACCCCGGGGACAGGGCACAGCCCCAGCATTTT
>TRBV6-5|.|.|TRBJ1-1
CASSRGGLDTEAFF
TGTGCCAGCAGTCGAGGGGGATTGGACACTGAAGCTTTCTTT
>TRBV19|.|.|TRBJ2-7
CASQTESGVVAASSYEQYF
TGTGCCAGTCAAACAGAATCCGGGGTGGTAGCTGCAAGCTCCTACGAGCAGTACTTC
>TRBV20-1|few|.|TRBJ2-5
CSAQRGGGRETQYF
TGCAGTGCTCAAAGAGGGGGGGGGCGAGAGACCCAGTACTTC
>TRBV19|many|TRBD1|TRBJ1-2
CASRPRTGSNYGYTF
TGTGCCAGTAGACCCCGGACAGGGTCGAACTATGGCTACACCTTC
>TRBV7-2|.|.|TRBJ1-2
CASSPAGVDLLGCTF
TGTGCCAGCAGCCCGGCCGGGGTAGACTTGCTCGGCTGCACCTTC
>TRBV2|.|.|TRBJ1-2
CASIGDYGYTF
TGTGCCAGCATCGGGGACTATGGCTACACCTTC
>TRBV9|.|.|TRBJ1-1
CASSLGSVTEAFF
TGTGCCAGCAGTTTGGGGTCAGTCACTGAAGCTTTCTTT
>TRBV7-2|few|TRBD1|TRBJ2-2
CASSVRDRGNTGELFF
TGTGCCAGCAGCGTCCGGGACAGGGGGAACACCGGGGAGCTGTTTTTT
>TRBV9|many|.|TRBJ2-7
CASSVGPGEYEQYF
TGTGCCAGCAGCGTAGGCCCGGGGGAGTACGAGCAGTACTTC
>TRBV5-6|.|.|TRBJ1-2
CASSLTGPYGYTF
TGTGCCAGCAGCTTGACTGGACCCTATGGCTACACCTTC
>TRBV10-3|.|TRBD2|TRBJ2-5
CASSYDGVRLAGQETQYF
TGTGCCAGCAGTTACGATGGTGTGAGACTAGCGGGGCAAGAGACCCAGTACTTC
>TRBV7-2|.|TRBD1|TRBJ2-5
CASGPGTGQETQYF
TGTGCCAGCGGTCCCGGGACAGGGCAAGAGACCCAGTACTTC
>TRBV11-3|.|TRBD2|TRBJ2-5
CASSPSGTVETQYF
TGTGCCAGCAGCCCCAGCGGGACCGTAGAGACCCAGTACTTC
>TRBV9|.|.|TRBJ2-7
CASSLIRDSGYEQYF
TGTGCCAGCAGCTTAATTCGGGACAGCGGGTACGAGCAGTACTTC
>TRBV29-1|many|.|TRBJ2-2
CSVKNGEELFF
TGCAGCGTTAAAAACGGGGAGGAGCTGTTTTTT
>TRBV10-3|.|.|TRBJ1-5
CATEDSGSNQPQHF
TGTGCCACCGAGGACAGCGGGAGCAATCAGCCCCAGCATTTT
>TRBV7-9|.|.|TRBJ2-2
CATDRRDTGELFF
TGTGCCACCGACCGGAGGGACACCGGGGAGCTGTTTTTT
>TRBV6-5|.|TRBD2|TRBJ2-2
CASSYQGSSGSGELFF
TGTGCCAGCAGTTACCAGGGGTCTAGCGGGTCCGGGGAGCTGTTTTTT
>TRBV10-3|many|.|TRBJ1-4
CAIRVLPPWEKLFF
TGTGCCATCAGGGTCCTTCCCCCGTGGGAAAAACTGTTTTTT
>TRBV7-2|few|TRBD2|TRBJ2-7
CASSPTPGGSSHEQYF
TGTGCCAGCAGTCCGACCCCCGGCGGGAGCAGCCACGAGCAGTACTTC
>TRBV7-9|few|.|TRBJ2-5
CASSHHGGETQYF
TGTGCCAGCAGCCACCATGGGGGGGAGACCCAGTACTTC
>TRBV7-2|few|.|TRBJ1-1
CASNQPGDTEAFF
TGCGCCAGCAACCAACCGGGGGACACTGAAGCTTTCTTT
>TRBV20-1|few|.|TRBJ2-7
CSARDLALEQYF
TGCAGTGCTAGAGATCTGGCTCTCGAGCAGTACTTC
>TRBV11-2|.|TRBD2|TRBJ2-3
CASSSHPGLVDTQYF
TGTGCCAGCAGCTCTCATCCGGGACTAGTCGATACGCAGTATTTT
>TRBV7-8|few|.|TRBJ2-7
CASSQDSSDSYEQYF
TGTGCCAGCAGCCAAGATTCTAGCGACTCCTACGAGCAGTACTTC
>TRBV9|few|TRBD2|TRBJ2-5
CASSVDPSGGDRETQYF
TGTGCCAGCAGCGTAGATCCTAGCGGGGGGGATCGAGAGACCCAGTACTTC
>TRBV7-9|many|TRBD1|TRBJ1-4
CASSATGGNEKLFF
TGTGCCAGCAGCGCCACAGGGGGTAATGAAAAACTGTTTTTT
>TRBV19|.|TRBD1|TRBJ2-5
CASSVSGTVETQYF
TGTGCCAGTAGTGTATCCGGGACAGTAGAGACCCAGTACTTC
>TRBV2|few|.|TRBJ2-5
CASSIMDYGGETQYF
TGTGCCAGCAGTATCATGGACTATGGGGGTGAGACCCAGTACTTC
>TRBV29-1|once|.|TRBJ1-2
CSVGGEGWYGYTF
TGCAGCGTTGGTGGGGAGGGTTGGTATGGCTACACCTTC
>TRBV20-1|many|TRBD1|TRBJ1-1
CSARDDRDTEAFF
TGCAGTGCTAGAGATGACAGGGACACTGAAGCTTTCTTT
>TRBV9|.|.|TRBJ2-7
CASGPSQGRYEQYF
TGTGCCAGCGGACCATCCCAGGGGAGGTACGAGCAGTACTTC
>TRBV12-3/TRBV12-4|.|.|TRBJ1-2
CASSSGRRNYGYTF
TGTGCCAGCAGTTCTGGCAGGCGTAACTATGGCTACACCTTC
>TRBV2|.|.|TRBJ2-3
CASRDADTQYF
TGTGCCAGCAGGGACGCAGATACGCAGTATTTT
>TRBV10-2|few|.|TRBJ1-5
CASSEVHGGNQPQHF
TGCGCCAGCAGTGAAGTTCACGGCGGCAATCAGCCCCAGCATTTT
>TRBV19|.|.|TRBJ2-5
CASSIGGTPQETQYF
TGTGCCAGTAGTATAGGGGGGACACCTCAAGAGACCCAGTACTTC
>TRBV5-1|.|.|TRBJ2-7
CASSQDAASRGYEQYF
TGCGCCAGCAGCCAAGATGCGGCTAGTCGGGGATACGAGCAGTACTTC
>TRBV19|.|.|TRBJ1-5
CASSIPGSGQPQHF
TGTGCCAGTAGTATACCCGGGAGCGGACAGCCCCAGCATTTT
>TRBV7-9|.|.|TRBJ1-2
CASSPRGWGNYGYTF
TGTGCCAGCAGCCCAAGAGGATGGGGGAACTATGGCTACACCTTC
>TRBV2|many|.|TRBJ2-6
CASSEDSGANVLTF
TGTGCCAGCAGTGAGGATTCCGGAGCCAACGTCCTGACTTTC
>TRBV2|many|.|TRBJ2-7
CASSEVVKEQYF
TGTGCCAGCAGTGAGGTGGTTAAGGAGCAGTACTTC
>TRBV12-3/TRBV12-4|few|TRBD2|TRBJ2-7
CASSSGLAVHEQYF
TGTGCCAGCAGCTCCGGACTAGCGGTACACGAGCAGTACTTC
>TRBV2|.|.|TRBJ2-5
CASQDSYGTQYF
TGTGCCAGCCAAGATAGCTACGGGACCCAGTACTTC
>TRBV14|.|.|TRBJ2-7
CASSPEAGSSYEQYF
TGTGCCAGCAGCCCCGAGGCGGGGAGCTCCTACGAGCAGTACTTC